This is a list of T cell receptor beta chains from one sample in a study of T cell responses to AZD1222 COVID-19 vaccine. Repertoires were generated with immunoSEQ multiplex PCR, while TCRdb's copy carries only in-frame clones and drops some. Of fewer than 130,000 clones listed, about 85% are singletons. The sequenced sample was peripheral blood, obtained on day 0 of AZD1222 vaccination. The receptors originated from an adult in good health. CDR3s include the opening cysteine and the closing phenylalanine or tryptophan. A D gene is named only where the DNA matches it firmly. Where a row states a size, it is once, few, many or the class of an expanded clone; other rows omit it.

j_call v_call clone_size d_call cdr3_aa cdr3_nt
TRBJ2-7 TRBV7-2 . TRBD2 CASSLAGGSYEQYF TGTGCCAGCAGCTTAGCGGGAGGGTCCTACGAGCAGTACTTC
TRBJ1-1 TRBV12-3/TRBV12-4 . . CASRGTEAFF TGTGCCAGCAGAGGTACTGAAGCTTTCTTT
TRBJ1-1 TRBV7-2 once . CASSFGGPSGHTEAFF TGTGCCAGCAGCTTCGGGGGGCCCTCAGGTCACACTGAAGCTTTCTTT
TRBJ2-3 TRBV7-9 once TRBD2 CASSPGLATSTDTQYF TGTGCCAGCAGCCCCGGACTAGCGACTAGCACAGATACGCAGTATTTT
TRBJ2-2 TRBV2 . . CASRGDGSISTGELFF TGTGCCAGCAGGGGGGACGGTTCAATTAGCACCGGGGAGCTGTTTTTT
TRBJ2-3 TRBV30 . TRBD1 CAWSPGTATDTQYF TGTGCCTGGAGTCCAGGGACAGCCACAGATACGCAGTATTTT
TRBJ2-7 TRBV18 . . CASSPPAGPSYEQYF TGTGCCAGCTCACCACCGGCCGGACCCTCCTACGAGCAGTACTTC
TRBJ1-2 TRBV11-2 . . CASSLDRATYGYTF TGTGCCAGCAGCTTAGACCGGGCAACCTATGGCTACACCTTC
TRBJ1-3 TRBV5-6 . . CASSLGAEKQTIYF TGTGCCAGCAGCTTGGGGGCAGAAAAACAGACCATATATTTT
TRBJ2-5 TRBV5-1 . . CASSSARPGAGETQYF TGCGCCAGCAGCTCAGCCCGCCCGGGAGCAGGGGAGACCCAGTACTTC
TRBJ2-5 TRBV5-1 . TRBD1 CASSLGQGPQETQYF TGCGCCAGCAGCCTAGGACAGGGGCCGCAAGAGACCCAGTACTTC
TRBJ1-1 TRBV30 once . CAWSGGVNTEAFF TGTGCCTGGAGTGGGGGGGTGAACACTGAAGCTTTCTTT
TRBJ1-6 TRBV9 few . CASSVDVSPSNSPLHF TGTGCCAGCAGCGTAGACGTCAGCCCTTCTAATTCACCCCTCCACTTT
TRBJ1-2 TRBV4-1 . . CASSQDREGGYTF TGCGCCAGCAGCCAAGACAGGGAAGGCGGCTACACCTTC
TRBJ2-3 TRBV7-2 . . CASSLALAPGTDTQYF TGTGCCAGCAGCTTAGCGCTAGCTCCTGGCACAGATACGCAGTATTTT
TRBJ2-3 TRBV14 . . CASSQGVHTDTQYF TGTGCCAGCAGCCAAGGAGTTCACACAGATACGCAGTATTTT
TRBJ1-4 TRBV2 . . CASSEGGAPRANEKLFF TGTGCCAGCAGTGAAGGAGGGGCACCTAGGGCTAATGAAAAACTGTTTTTT
TRBJ1-3 TRBV9 . TRBD1 CASSPGTGAMRGGNTIYF TGTGCCAGCAGCCCCGGGACAGGAGCAATGCGGGGTGGAAACACCATATATTTT
TRBJ1-6 TRBV5-4 once . CASSQGGAGITLHF TGTGCCAGCAGCCAAGGGGGGGCCGGTATCACCCTCCACTTT
TRBJ1-2 TRBV4-2 . TRBD1 CASSQGRGRFDGYTF TGTGCCAGCAGCCAAGGGAGGGGGCGATTCGATGGCTACACCTTC
TRBJ2-1 TRBV7-3 . . CASSLGPYSYNEQFF TGTGCCAGCAGCTTGGGTCCTTACTCTTACAATGAGCAGTTCTTC
TRBJ1-5 TRBV19 . . CATSTGQTGNQPQHF TGTGCCACCTCGACGGGCCAAACAGGGAATCAGCCCCAGCATTTT
TRBJ2-1 TRBV7-3 . TRBD2 CASGPPPGGPINEQFF TGTGCCAGCGGACCCCCTCCGGGAGGGCCGATTAATGAGCAGTTCTTC